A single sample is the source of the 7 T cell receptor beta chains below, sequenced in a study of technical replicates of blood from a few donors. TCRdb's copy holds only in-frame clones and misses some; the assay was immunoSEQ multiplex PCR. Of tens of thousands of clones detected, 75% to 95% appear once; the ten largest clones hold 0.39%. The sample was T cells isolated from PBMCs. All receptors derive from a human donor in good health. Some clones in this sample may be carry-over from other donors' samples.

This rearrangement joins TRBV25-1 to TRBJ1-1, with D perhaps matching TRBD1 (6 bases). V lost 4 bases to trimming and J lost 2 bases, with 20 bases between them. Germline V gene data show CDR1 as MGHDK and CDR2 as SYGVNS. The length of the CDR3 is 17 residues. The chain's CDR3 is CASSGANTGQFNTEAFF. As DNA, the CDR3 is TGTGCCAGCAGTGGAGCAAATACCGGACAGTTCAACACTGAAGCTTTCTTT.

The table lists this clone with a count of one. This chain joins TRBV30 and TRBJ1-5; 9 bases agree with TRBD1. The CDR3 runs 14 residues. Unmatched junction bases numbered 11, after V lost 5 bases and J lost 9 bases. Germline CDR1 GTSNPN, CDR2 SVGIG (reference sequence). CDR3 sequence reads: CAWCADRGGWPQHF. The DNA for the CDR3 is TGTGCCTGGTGCGCCGACAGGGGGGGGTGGCCCCAGCATTTT.

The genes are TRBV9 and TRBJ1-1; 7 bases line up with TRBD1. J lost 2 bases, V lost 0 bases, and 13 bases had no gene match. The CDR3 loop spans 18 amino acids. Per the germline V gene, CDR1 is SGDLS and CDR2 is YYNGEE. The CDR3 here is CASSVAPRDSRLNTEAFF. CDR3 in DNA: TGTGCCAGCAGCGTAGCCCCAAGGGACAGCCGACTTAACACTGAAGCTTTCTTT.

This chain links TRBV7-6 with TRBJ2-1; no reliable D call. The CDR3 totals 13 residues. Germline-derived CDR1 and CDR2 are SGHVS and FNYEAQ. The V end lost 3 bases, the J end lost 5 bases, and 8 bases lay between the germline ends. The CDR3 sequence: CASSFNRDNEQFF. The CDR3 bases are TGTGCCAGCAGCTTCAACCGCGACAATGAGCAGTTCTTC.

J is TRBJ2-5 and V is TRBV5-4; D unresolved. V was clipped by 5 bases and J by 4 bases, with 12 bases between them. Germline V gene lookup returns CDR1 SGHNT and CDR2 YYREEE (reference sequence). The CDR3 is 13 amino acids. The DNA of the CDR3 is TGTGCCAGCAGGTTGACTTACGGAGAGACCCAGTACTTC. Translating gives CASRLTYGETQYF.

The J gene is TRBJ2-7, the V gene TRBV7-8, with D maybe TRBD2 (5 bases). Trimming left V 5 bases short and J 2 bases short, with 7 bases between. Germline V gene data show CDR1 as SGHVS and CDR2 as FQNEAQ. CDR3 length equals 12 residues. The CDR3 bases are TGTGCCAGCAGCACGGGGACCTACGAGCAGTACTTC. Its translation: CASSTGTYEQYF.

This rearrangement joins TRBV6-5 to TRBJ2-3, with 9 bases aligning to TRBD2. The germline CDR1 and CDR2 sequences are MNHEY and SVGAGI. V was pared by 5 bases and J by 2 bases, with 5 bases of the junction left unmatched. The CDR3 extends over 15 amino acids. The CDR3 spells CASSTTSGATDTQYF. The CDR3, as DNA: TGTGCCAGCAGTACGACTAGCGGAGCCACAGATACGCAGTATTTT.